Shown below are 2 T cell receptor beta chains from a single sample sequenced in a study of PD-1 blockade in classical Hodgkin lymphoma. Profiling relied on immunoSEQ multiplex PCR, and the TCRdb table lists in-frame clones only, not all of them. The data show tens of thousands of clones, over 75% seen once. Time point given: cycle 4 day 1 (C4D1), after 6 weeks of nivolumab. Each of the patients experienced relapse following autologous stem cell transplantation, and their brentuximab vedotin exposure differed. Researchers report purifying CD4+ T cells from thawed PBMCs by magnetic negative selection. The sequencing used CD4+ T cells from blood, collected before the fourth cycle of nivolumab. These receptors were collected from a human donor with classical Hodgkin lymphoma.

The chain uses TRBV7-8 and TRBJ2-7; D gene uncertain. The CDR3 length is 13 residues. Germline V CDR1 and CDR2: SGHVS, FQNEAQ. V was pared by 4 bases and J by 7 bases, with 14 bases between. The DNA for the CDR3 is TGTGCCAGCAGCTCCAGTAGTGTCGGGGAGCAGTACTTC. It encodes CASSSSSVGEQYF.

The chain couples TRBV5-1 to TRBJ1-1; D gene ambiguous. V lost 0 bases, J lost 3 bases, and 12 bases lay in between. The germline V gene has CDR1 SGHRS and CDR2 YFSETQ. This CDR3 spans 15 amino acids. The CDR3 bases are TGCGCCAGCAGCTTGGGCGGGGTTTGGGACACTGAAGCTTTCTTT. Residues: CASSLGGVWDTEAFF.